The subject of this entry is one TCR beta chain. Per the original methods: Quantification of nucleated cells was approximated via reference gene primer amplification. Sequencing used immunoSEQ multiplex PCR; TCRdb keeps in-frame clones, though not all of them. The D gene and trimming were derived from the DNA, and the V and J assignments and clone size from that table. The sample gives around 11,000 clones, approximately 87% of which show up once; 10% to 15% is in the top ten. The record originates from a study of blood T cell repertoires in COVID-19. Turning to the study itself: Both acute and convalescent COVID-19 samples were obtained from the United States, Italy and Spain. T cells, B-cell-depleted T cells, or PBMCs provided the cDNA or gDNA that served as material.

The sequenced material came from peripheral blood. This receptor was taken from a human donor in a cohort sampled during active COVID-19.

The CDR3 nucleotides read TGTGCCACCACCGTGAGGAGCGCCTTTGGCACAGATACGCAGTATTTT. It encodes CATTVRSAFGTDTQYF. The chain combines TRBV27 with TRBJ2-3; D ambiguous. Between the trimmed V and J ends, which lost 10 bases and 1 base, there was a span of 21 bases. This CDR3 comprises 16 residues. CDR1 MNHEY and CDR2 SMNVEV come from the germline V gene (reference sequence).